The 6 T cell receptor beta chains below all came from one sample that was sequenced in a study of CD8+CD57+ T cells in acquired aplastic anemia. Genomic DNA was employed as the template in profiling TCR beta VDJ and CDR3. Via MiXCR, TCRdb re-called the reads, giving one row per CDR3 protein. Of 150,000 to 200,000 distinct CDR3 sequences in the sample, around 48% were seen once. Sequencing involved patients with CD8+CD57+ cell expansion previously shown by flow cytometry. The sequencing input was sorted CD4+, CD8+, or CD8+CD57+ T cells (not recorded which) from PBMCs. The receptors were sampled from a human donor with aplastic anemia.

This clonotype was counted at least ten times. CDR3 in amino acids: CSVGVPESSYNSPLHF. The DNA for the CDR3 is TGCAGCGTTGGGGTACCCGAAAGCTCCTATAATTCACCCCTCCACTTT. This rearrangement joins TRBV29-1 to TRBJ1-6; D not certain. V was trimmed by 4 bases and J by 0 bases, leaving 13 bases between them. The CDR3 sequence is 16 residues long. Germline CDR1 and CDR2: SQVTM and ANQGSEA.

The table lists this clonotype with a count of one. Its ends do not fully match the called genes, so a read error is possible. The chain links TRBV20-1 to TRBJ1-2; no clear D gene. Germline V gene lookup returns CDR1 DFQATT and CDR2 SNEGSKA (reference sequence). The CDR3 sequence is 14 residues long. The CDR3 here is CSAAGTDRRDGHTF. The CDR3 coding sequence is TGCAGTGCTGCGGGAACGGATCGGCGGGATGGCCACACCTTC.

This clonotype was seen ten or more times. The gene calls are TRBV7-2 and TRBJ2-3; 10 positions match TRBD1. There are 15 residues in the CDR3. Trimming removed 8 bases from V and 2 bases from J; junction bases left unmatched: 7. Germline V gene sequence: CDR1 SGHTA, CDR2 FQGNSA. The CDR3, as DNA: TGTGCCAGCGGCAGACAGGGGGCTATCACAGATACGCAGTATTTT. Its protein product is CASGRQGAITDTQYF. Complete variable domain (other parts from reference TRBV7-2 and TRBJ2-3): GAGVSQSPSNKVTEKGKDVELRCDPISGHTALYWYRQSLGQGLEFLIYFQGNSAPDKSGLPSDRFSAERTGGSVSTLTIQRTQQEDSAVYLCASGRQGAITDTQYFGPGTRLTVL.

In this sample, this clonotype turned up many times. V is TRBV11-2 and J is TRBJ2-7; 9 bases match TRBD2. The CDR3 is made up of 16 amino acids. Germline trimming cut 4 bases from V and 2 bases from J; bases unmatched to any gene: 9. Germline loops: CDR1 SGHAT, CDR2 FQNNGV. The CDR3 nucleotides read TGTGCCAGCAGCTCAACCGGGACTAGCCTAACCTACGAGCAGTACTTC. Residues: CASSSTGTSLTYEQYF.

This clonotype was seen once. V gene TRBV25-1 combines with J gene TRBJ2-7; 8 bases line up with TRBD1. This CDR3 comprises 12 residues. Losses at the gene ends were 3 bases for V and 6 bases for J; bases not matched to a gene: 1. Germline values: CDR1 MGHDK, CDR2 SYGVNS. The CDR3 coding sequence is TGTGCCAGCAGTGACACAGGGGGCGAGCAGTACTTC. It specifies CASSDTGGEQYF.

V and J are TRBV7-9 and TRBJ2-2; D remains unclear. CDR1 is SEHNR and CDR2 is FQNEAQ in the germline V gene (reference sequence). The CDR3 has 13 residues. Trimming removed 2 bases from V and 5 bases from J, with 6 bases in between. CDR3 nucleotides: TGTGCCAGCAGCTTACCTCCTACCGGGGAGCTGTTTTTT. It specifies CASSLPPTGELFF.